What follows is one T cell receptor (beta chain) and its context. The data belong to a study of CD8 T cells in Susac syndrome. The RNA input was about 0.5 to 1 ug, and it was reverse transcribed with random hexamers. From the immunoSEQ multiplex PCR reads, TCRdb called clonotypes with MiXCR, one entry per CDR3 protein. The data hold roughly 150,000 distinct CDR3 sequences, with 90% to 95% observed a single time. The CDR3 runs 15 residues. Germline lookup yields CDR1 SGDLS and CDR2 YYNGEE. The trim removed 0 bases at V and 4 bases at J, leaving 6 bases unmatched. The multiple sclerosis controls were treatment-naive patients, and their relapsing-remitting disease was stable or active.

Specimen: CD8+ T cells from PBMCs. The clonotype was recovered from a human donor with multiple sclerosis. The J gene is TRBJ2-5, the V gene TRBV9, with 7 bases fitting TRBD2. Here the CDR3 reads CASSVAGGVGETQYF. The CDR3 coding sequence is TGTGCCAGCAGCGTAGCGGGGGGTGTGGGAGAGACCCAGTACTTC.